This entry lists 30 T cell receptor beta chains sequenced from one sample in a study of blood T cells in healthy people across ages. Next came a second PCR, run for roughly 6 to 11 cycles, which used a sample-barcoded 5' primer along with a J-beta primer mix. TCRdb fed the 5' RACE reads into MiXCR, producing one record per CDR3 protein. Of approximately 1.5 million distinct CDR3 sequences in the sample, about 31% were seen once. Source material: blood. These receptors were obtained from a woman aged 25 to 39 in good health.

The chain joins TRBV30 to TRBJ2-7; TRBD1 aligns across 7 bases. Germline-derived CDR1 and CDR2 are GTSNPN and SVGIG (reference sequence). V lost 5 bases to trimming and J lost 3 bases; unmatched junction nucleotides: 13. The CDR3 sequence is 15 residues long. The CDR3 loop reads CAWGDTRNRGYEQYF. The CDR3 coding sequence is TGTGCCTGGGGGGACACACGTAACAGGGGCTACGAGCAGTACTTC.

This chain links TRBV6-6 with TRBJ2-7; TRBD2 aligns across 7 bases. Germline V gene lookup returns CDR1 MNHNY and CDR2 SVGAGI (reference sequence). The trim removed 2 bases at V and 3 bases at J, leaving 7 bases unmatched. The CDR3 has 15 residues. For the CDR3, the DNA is TGTGCCAGCAGTTACCATTCTGGCGGGGGCTACGAGCAGTACTTC. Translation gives CASSYHSGGGYEQYF.

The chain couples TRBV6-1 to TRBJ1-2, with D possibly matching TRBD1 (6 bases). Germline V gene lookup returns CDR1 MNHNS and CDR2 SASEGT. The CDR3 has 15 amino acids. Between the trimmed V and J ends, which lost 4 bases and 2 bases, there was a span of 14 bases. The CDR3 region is CASSVNRDINYGYTF. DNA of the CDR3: TGTGCCAGCAGTGTGAACCGGGACATAAACTATGGCTACACCTTC.

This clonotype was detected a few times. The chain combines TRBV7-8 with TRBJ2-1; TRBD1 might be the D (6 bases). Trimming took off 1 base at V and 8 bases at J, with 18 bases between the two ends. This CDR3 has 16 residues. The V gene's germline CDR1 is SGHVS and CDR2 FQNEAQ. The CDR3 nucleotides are TGTGCCAGCAGCTTAGAAGTGGGGGCCTCGGGCGATGAGCAGTTCTTC. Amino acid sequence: CASSLEVGASGDEQFF.

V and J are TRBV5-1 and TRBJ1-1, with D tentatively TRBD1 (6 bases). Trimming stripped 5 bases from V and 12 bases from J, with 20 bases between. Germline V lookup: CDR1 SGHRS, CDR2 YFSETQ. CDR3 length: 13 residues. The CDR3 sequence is CASRGGLLQGTFF. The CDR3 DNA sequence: TGCGCCAGCAGGGGGGGATTATTACAGGGTACTTTCTTT.

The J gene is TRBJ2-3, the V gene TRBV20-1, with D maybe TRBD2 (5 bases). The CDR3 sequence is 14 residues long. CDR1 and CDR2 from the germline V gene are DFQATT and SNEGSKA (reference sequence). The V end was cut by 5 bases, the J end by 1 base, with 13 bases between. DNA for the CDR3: TGCAGTGCTCGTGTGGGGAGACGCACAGATACGCAGTATTTT. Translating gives CSARVGRRTDTQYF.

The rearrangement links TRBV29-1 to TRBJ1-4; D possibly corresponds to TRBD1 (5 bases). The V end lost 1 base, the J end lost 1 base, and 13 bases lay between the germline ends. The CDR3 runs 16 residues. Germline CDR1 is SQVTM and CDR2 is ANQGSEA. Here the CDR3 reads CSVEAGDRVTNEKLFF. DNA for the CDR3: TGCAGCGTTGAAGCTGGGGACCGGGTAACTAATGAAAAACTGTTTTTT.

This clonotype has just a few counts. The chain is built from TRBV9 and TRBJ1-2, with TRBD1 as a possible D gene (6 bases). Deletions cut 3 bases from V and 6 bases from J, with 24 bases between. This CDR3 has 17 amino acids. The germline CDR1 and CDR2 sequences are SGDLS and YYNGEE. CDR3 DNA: TGTGCCAGCAGCGCCCAGACAGGTCCACCCCAACTACATGGCTACACCTTC. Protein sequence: CASSAQTGPPQLHGYTF.

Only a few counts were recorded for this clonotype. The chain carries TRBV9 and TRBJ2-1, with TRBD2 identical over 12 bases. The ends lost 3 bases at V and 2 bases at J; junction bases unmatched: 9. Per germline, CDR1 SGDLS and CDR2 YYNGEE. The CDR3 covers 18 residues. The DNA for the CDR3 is TGTGCCAGCAGCGCACTAGCGGGGGGCCTCAATACCTACAATGAGCAGTTCTTC. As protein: CASSALAGGLNTYNEQFF.

The chain's CDR3 is CASSVGSRDYGYTF. CDR3 DNA sequence: TGTGCCAGCAGCGTAGGATCAAGGGACTATGGCTACACCTTC. The chain carries TRBV9 and TRBJ1-2, with D uncertain. The CDR3 has 14 amino acids. The germline gives CDR1 SGDLS, CDR2 YYNGEE. Trimming shortened V by 0 bases and J by 3 bases, and 9 bases separated the two germline ends.

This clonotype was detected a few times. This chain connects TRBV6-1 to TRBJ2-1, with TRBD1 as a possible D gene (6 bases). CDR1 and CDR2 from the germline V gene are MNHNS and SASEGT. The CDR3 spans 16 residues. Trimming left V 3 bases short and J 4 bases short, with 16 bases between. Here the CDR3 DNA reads TGTGCCAGCAGTGACCAGACAGGCCCCCCGTACAATGAGCAGTTCTTC. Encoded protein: CASSDQTGPPYNEQFF.

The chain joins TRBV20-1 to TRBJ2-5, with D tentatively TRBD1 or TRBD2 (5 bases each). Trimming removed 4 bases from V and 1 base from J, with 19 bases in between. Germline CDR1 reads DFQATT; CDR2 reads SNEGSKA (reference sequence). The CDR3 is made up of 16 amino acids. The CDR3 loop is CSATASPTRGQETQYF. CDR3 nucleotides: TGCAGTGCTACTGCCTCGCCTACTAGGGGCCAAGAGACCCAGTACTTC.

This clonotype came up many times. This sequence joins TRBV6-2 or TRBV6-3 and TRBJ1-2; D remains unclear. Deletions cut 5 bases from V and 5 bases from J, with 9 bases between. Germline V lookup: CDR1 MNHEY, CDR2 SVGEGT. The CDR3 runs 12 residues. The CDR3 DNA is TGTGCCAGCAGTACCGGACCTTATGGCTACACCTTC. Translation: CASSTGPYGYTF.

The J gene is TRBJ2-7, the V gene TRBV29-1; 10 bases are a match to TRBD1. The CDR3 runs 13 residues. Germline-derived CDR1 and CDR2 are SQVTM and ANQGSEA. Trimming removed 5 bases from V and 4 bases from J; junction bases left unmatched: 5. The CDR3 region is CSVRPGQGYEQYF. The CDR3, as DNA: TGCAGCGTTAGACCGGGACAGGGGTACGAGCAGTACTTC.

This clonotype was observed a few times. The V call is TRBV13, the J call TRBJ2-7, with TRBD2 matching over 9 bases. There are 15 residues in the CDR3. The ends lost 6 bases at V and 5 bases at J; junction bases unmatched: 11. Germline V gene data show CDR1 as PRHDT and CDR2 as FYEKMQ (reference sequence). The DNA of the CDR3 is TGTGCCAGCAGGCTCGGGACTAGCTACGCCGACGAGCAGTACTTC. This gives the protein CASRLGTSYADEQYF.

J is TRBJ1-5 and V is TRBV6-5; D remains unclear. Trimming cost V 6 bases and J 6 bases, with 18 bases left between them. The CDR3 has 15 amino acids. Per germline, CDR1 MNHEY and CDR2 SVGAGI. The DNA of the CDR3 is TGTGCCAGCAGGACGGACGGACTATGGGGTCAGCCCCAGCATTTT. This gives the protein CASRTDGLWGQPQHF.

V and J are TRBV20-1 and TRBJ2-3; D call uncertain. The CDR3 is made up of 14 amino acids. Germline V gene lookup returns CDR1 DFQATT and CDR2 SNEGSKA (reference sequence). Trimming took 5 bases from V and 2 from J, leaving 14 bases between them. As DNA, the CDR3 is TGCAGTGCTCGAGGACCATACACCACAGATACGCAGTATTTT. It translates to CSARGPYTTDTQYF.

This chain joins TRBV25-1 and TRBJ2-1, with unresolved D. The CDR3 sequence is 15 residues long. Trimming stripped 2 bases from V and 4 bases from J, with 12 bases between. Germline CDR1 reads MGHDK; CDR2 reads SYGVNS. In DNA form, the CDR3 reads TGTGCCAGCAGTGAACAGGCTAGTTCGTACAATGAGCAGTTCTTC. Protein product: CASSEQASSYNEQFF.

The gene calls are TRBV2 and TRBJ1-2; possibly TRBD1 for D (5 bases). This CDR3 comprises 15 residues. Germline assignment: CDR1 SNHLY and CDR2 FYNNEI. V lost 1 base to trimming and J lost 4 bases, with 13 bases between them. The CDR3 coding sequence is TGTGCCAGCAGTGAAGATAGGGGTGAACCCTATGGCTACACCTTC. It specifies CASSEDRGEPYGYTF.

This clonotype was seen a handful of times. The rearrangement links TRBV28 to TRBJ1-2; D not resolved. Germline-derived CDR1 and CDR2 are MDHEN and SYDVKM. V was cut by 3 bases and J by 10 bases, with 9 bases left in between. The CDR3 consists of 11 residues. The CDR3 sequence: CASSFLGDYTF. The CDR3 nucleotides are TGTGCCAGCAGTTTTCTTGGGGACTACACCTTC.

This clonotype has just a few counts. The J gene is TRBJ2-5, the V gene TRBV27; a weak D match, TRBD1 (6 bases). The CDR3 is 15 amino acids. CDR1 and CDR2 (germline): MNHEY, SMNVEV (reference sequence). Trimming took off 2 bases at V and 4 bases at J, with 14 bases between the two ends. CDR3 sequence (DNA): TGTGCCAGCAGTTTACGGTCAGGGGAAAGAGAGACCCAGTACTTC. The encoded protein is CASSLRSGERETQYF.

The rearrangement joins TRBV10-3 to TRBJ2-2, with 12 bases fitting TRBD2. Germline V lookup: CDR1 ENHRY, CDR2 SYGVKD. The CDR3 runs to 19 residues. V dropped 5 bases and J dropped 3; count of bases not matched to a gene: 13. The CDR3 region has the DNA TGTGCCATCAGTTTCTCGCCGACTAGCGGGAGAAGTCACACCGGGGAGCTGTTTTTT. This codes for CAISFSPTSGRSHTGELFF.

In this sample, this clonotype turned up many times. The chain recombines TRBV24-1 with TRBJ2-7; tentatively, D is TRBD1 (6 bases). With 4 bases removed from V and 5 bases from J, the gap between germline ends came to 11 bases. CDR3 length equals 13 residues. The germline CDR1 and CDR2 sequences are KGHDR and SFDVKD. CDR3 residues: CATSEGQRNEQYF. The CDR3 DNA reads TGTGCCACCAGTGAGGGACAAAGGAACGAGCAGTACTTC.

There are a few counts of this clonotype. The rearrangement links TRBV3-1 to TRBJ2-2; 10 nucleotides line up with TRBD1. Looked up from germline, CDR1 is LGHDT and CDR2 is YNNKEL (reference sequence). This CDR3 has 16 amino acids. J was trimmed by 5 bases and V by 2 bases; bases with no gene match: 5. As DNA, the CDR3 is TGTGCCAGCAGCCAACCCGGGACAGGGGTTACCGGGGAGCTGTTTTTT. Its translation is CASSQPGTGVTGELFF.

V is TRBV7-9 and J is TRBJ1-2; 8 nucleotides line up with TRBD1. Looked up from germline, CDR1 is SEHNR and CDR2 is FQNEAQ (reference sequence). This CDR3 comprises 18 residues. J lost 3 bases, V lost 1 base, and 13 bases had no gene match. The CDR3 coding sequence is TGTGCCAGCAGCTTAGTCAAGCCAACAGGGGGAAGGTACTATGGCTACACCTTC. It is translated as CASSLVKPTGGRYYGYTF.

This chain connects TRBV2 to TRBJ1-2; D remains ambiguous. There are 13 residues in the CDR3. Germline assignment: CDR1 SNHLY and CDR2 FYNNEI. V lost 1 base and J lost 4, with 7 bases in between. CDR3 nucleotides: TGTGCCAGCAGTGAAGGGTCAGCCTATGGCTACACCTTC. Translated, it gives CASSEGSAYGYTF.

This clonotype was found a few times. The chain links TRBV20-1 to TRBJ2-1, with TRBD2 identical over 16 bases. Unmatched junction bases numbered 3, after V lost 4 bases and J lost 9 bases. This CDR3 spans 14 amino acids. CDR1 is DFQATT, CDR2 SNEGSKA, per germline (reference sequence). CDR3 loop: CSATGTSGRGEQFF. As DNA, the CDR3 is TGCAGTGCTACAGGGACTAGCGGGAGGGGTGAGCAGTTCTTC.

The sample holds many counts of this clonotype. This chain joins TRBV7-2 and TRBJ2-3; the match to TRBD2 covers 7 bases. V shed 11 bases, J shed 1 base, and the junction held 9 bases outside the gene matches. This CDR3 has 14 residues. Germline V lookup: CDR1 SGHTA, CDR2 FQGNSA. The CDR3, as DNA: TGTGCCTCTAGGGAGGGCGGGGGCACAGATACGCAGTATTTT. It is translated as CASREGGGTDTQYF. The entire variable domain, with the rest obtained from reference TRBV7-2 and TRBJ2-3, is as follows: GAGVSQSPSNKVTEKGKDVELRCDPISGHTALYWYRQSLGQGLEFLIYFQGNSAPDKSGLPSDRFSAERTGGSVSTLTIQRTQQEDSAVYLCASREGGGTDTQYFGPGTRLTVL.

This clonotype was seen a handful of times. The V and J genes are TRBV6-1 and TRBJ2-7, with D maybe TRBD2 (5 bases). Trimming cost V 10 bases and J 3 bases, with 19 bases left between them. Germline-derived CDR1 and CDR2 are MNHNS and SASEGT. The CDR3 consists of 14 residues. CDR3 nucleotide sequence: TGTGCCACCAAAATTGACGGGATGATCTACGAGCAGTACTTC. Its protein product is CATKIDGMIYEQYF.

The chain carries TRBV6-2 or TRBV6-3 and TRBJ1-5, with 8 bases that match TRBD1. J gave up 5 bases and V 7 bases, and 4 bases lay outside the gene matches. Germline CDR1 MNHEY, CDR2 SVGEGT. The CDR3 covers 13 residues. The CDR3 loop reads CASTPTGDQPQHF. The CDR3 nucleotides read TGTGCCAGCACTCCGACAGGGGATCAGCCCCAGCATTTT.